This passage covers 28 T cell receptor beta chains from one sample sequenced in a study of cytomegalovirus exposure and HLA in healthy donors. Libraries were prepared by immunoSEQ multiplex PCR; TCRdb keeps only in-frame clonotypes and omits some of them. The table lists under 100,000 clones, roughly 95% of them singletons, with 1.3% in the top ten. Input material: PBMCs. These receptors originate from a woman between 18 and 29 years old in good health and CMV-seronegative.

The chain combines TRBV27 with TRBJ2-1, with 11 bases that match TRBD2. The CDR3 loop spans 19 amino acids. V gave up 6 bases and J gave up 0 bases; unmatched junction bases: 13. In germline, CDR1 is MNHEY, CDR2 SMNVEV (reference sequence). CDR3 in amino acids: CASSLPGLAVLGSYNEQFF. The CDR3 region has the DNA TGTGCCAGCAGCCTGCCGGGACTAGCGGTACTGGGCTCCTACAATGAGCAGTTCTTC.

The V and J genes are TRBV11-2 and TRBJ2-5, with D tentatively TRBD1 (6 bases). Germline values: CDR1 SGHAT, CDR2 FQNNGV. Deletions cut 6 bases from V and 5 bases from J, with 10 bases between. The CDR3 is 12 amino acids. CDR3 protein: CASSTGSETQYF. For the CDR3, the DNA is TGTGCCAGCAGTACAGGGTCGGAGACCCAGTACTTC.

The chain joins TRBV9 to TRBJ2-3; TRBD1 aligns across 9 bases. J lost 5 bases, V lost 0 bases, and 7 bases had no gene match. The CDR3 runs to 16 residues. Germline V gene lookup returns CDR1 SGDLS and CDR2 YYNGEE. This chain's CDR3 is CASSVEGGQGRDTQYF. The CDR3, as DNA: TGTGCCAGCAGCGTAGAGGGGGGACAGGGAAGAGATACGCAGTATTTT.

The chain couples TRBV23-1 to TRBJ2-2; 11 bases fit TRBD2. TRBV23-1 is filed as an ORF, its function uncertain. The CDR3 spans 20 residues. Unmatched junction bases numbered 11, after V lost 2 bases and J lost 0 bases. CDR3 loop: CASSQPQAPTSGTNTGELFF. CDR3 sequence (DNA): TGCGCCAGCAGTCAACCGCAAGCCCCGACTAGCGGGACGAACACCGGGGAGCTGTTTTTT.

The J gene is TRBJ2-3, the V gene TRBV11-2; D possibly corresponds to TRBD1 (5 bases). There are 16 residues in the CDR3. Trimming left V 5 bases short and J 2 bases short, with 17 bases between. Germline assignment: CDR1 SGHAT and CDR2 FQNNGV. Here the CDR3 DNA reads TGTGCCAGCAGCCACAGGACACTCATCTACACAGATACGCAGTATTTT. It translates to CASSHRTLIYTDTQYF. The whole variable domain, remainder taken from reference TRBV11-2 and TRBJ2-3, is EAGVAQSPRYKIIEKRQSVAFWCNPISGHATLYWYQQILGQGPKLLIQFQNNGVVDDSQLPKDRFSAERLKGVDSTLKIQPAKLEDSAVYLCASSHRTLIYTDTQYFGPGTRLTVL.

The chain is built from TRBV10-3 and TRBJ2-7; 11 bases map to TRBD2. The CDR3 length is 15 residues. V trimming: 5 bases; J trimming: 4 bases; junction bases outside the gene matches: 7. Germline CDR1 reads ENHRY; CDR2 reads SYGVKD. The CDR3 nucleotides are TGTGCCATCAGTACTAGCGGGAGTCCCGTATACGAGCAGTACTTC. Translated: CAISTSGSPVYEQYF.

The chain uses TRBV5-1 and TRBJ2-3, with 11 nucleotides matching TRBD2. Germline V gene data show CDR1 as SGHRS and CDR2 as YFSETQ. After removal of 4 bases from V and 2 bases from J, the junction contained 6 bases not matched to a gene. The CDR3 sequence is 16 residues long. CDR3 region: CASSDSGRALTDTQYF. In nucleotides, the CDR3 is TGCGCCAGCAGCGATAGCGGGAGGGCCCTCACAGATACGCAGTATTTT.

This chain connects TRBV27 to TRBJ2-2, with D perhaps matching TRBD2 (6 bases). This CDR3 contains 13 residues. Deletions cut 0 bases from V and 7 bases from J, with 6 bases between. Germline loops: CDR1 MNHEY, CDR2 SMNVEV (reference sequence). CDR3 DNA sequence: TGTGCCAGCAGTTTATCGCGGGACGGGGAGCTGTTTTTT. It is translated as CASSLSRDGELFF.

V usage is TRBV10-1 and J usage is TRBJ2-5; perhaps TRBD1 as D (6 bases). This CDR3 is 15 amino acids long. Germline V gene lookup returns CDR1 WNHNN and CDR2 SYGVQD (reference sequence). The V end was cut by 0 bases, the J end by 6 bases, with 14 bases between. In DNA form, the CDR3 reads TGCGCCAGCAGTGAGTCTACAGGGCCCCTTCAGACCCAGTACTTC. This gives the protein CASSESTGPLQTQYF.

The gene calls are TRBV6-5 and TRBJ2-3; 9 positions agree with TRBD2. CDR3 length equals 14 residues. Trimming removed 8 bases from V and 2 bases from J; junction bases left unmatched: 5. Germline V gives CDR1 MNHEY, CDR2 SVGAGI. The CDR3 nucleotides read TGTGCCAGCGGCCGGACTAGCGTCACAGATACGCAGTATTTT. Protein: CASGRTSVTDTQYF.

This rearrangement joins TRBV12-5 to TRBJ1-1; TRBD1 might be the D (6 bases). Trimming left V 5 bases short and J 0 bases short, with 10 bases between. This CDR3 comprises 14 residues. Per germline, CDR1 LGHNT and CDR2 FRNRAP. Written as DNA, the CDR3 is TGTGCTAGTGGTCAGACAGGTTTGAACACTGAAGCTTTCTTT. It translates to CASGQTGLNTEAFF.

As DNA, the CDR3 is TGTGCCAGCAGCTTGCCCCTAGGCCCATCATACAATGAGCAGTTCTTC. Translating it yields CASSLPLGPSYNEQFF. This chain connects TRBV5-4 to TRBJ2-1; D remains ambiguous. This CDR3 comprises 16 residues. V was cut by 1 base and J by 4 bases, with 15 bases left in between. The germline gives CDR1 SGHNT, CDR2 YYREEE (reference sequence).

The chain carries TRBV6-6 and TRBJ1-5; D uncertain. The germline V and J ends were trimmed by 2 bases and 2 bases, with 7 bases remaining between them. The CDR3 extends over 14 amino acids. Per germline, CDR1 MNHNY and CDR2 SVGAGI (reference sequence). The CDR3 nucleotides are TGTGCCAGCAGTTACGGTCCAGGCAATCAGCCCCAGCATTTT. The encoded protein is CASSYGPGNQPQHF.

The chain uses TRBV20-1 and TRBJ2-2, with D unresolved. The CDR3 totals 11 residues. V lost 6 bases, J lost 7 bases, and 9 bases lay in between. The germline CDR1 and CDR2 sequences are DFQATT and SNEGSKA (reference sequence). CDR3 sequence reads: CSAHLRGELFF. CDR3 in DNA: TGCAGTGCACACCTCCGCGGGGAGCTGTTTTTT.

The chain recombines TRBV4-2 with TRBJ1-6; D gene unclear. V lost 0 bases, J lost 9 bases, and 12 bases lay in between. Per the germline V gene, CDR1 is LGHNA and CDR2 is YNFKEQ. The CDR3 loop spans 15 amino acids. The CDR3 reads CASSQDGGAGSPLHF. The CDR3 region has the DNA TGTGCCAGCAGCCAAGATGGAGGCGCAGGTTCACCCCTCCACTTT.

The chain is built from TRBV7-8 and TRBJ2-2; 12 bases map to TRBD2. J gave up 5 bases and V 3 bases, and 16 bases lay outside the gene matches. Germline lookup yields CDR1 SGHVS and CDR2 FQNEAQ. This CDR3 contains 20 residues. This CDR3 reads CASSFNPLTSGSAGTGELFF. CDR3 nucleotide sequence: TGTGCCAGCAGCTTTAACCCCCTGACTAGCGGGAGCGCCGGAACCGGGGAGCTGTTTTTT.

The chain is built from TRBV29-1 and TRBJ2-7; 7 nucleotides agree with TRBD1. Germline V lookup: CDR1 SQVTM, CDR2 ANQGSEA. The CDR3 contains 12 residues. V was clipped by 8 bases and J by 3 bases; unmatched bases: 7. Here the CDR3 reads CSSRDSHYEQYF. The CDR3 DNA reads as TGCAGCTCCCGGGACAGCCACTACGAGCAGTACTTC.

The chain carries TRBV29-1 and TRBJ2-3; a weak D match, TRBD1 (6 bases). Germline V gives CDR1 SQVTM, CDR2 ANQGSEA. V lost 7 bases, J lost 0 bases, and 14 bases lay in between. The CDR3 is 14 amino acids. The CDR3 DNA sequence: TGCAGCGCAACAGGGATCGTTAGCACAGATACGCAGTATTTT. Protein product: CSATGIVSTDTQYF.

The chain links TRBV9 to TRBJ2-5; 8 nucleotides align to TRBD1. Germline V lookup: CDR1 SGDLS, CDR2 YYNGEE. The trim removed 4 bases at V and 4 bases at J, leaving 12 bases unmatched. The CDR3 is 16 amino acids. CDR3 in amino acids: CASSPPTGEYSETQYF. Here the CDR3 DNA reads TGTGCCAGCAGCCCACCGACAGGGGAATATTCAGAGACCCAGTACTTC.

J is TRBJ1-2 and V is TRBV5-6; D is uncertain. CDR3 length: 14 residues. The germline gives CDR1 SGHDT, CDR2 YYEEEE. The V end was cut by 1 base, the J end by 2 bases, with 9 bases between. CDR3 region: CASSLRVVNYGYTF. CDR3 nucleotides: TGTGCCAGCAGCTTGCGGGTGGTGAACTATGGCTACACCTTC. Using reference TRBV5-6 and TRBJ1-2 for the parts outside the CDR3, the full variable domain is DAGVTQSPTHLIKTRGQQVTLRCSPKSGHDTVSWYQQALGQGPQFIFQYYEEEERQRGNFPDRFSGHQFPNYSSELNVNALLLGDSALYLCASSLRVVNYGYTFGSGTRLTVV.

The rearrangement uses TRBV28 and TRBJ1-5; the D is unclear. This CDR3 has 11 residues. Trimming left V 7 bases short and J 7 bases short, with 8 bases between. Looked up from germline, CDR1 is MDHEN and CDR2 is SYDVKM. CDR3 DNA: TGTGCCAGCACCTCCACACAGCCCCAGCATTTT. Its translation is CASTSTQPQHF.

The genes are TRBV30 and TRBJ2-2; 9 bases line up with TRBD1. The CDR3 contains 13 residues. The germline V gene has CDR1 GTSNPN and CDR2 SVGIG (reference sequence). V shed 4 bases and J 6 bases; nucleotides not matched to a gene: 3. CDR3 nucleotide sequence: TGTGCCTGGAAACAGGGGGCCCCCGGGGAGCTGTTTTTT. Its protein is CAWKQGAPGELFF.

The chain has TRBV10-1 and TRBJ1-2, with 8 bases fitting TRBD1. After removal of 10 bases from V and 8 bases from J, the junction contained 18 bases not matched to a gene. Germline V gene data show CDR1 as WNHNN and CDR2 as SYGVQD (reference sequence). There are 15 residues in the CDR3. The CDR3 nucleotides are TGCGCCAACGCGGTAAAAACAGGGGGTCGAAGAGGCTACACCTTC. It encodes CANAVKTGGRRGYTF.

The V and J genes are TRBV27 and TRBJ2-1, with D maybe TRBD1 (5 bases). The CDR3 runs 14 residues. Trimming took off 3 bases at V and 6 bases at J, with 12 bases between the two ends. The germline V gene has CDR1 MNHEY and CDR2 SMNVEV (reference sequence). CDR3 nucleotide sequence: TGTGCCAGCAGTTTGTCCGACAGTCTCAATGAGCAGTTCTTC. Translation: CASSLSDSLNEQFF.

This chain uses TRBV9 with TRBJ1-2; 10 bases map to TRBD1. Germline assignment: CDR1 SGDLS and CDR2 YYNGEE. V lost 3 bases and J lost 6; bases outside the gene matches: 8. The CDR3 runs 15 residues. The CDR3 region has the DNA TGTGCCAGCAGCGCCCACGGGACAGGGGTAAATGGCTACACCTTC. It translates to CASSAHGTGVNGYTF.

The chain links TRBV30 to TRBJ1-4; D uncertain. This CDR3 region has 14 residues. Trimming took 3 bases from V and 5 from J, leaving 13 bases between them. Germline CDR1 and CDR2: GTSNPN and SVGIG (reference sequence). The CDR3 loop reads CAWSLRGRNEKLFF. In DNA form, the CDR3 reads TGTGCCTGGAGCCTTCGGGGTCGGAATGAAAAACTGTTTTTT.

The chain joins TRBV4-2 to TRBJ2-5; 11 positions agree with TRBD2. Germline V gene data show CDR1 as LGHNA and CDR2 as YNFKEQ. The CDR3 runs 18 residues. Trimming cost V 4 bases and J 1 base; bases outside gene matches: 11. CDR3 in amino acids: CASSRGTSGSTVQETQYF. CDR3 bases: TGTGCCAGCAGCCGCGGCACTAGCGGGAGCACTGTCCAAGAGACCCAGTACTTC.

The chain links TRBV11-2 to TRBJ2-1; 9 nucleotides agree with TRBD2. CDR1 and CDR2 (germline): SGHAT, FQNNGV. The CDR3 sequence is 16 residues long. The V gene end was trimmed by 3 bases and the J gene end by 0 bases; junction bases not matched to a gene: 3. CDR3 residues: CASSFSTSGSYNEQFF. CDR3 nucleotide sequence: TGTGCCAGCAGCTTCTCGACTAGCGGCTCCTACAATGAGCAGTTCTTC.